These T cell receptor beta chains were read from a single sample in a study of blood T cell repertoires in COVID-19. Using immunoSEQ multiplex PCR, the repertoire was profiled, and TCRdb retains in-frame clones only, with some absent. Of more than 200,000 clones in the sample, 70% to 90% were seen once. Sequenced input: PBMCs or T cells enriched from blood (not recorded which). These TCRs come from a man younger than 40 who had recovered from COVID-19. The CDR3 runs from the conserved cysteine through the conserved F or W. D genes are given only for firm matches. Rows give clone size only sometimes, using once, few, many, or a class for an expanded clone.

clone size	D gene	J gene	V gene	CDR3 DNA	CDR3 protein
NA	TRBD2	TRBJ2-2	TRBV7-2	TGTGCCAGCAGCTTGGATACTAGCGCCGGGGAGCTGTTTTTT	CASSLDTSAGELFF
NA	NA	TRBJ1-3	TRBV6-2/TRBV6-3	TGTGCCAGCAGTTACAGCGGTGGTGGAAACACCATATATTTT	CASSYSGGGNTIYF
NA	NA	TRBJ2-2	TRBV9	TGTGCCAGCAGCGTAAGCGGTGGCACCGGGGAGCTGTTTTTT	CASSVSGGTGELFF
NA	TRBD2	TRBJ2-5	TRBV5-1	TGCGCCAGCAGCTTTTCTAGCGGGAAAGAGACCCAGTACTTC	CASSFSSGKETQYF
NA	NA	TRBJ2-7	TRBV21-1	TGTGCCAGCGTGCGGCTGAATCGGATTATTGAGCAGTACTTC	CASVRLNRIIEQYF
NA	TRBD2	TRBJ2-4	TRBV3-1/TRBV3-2	TGTGCCAGCAGCCAAGATACTAGCGGGGGGTTAGCCAAAAACATTCAGTACTTC	CASSQDTSGGLAKNIQYF
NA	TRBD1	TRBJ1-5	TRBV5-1	TGCGCCAGCAGCTCAGGACAGGGCAATCAGCCCCAGCATTTT	CASSSGQGNQPQHF
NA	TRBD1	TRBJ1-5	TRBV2	TGTGCCAGCAGTGAGGAAGGGACAGGGAGTCAGCCCCAGCATTTT	CASSEEGTGSQPQHF
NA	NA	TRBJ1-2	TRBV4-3	TGCGCCAGCAGCCTAATAGGGGCTTATGGCTACACCTTC	CASSLIGAYGYTF
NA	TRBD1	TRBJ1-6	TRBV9	TGTGCCAGCAGTACAGGGGGCACTAATAATTCACCCCTCCACTTT	CASSTGGTNNSPLHF
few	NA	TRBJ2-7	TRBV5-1	TGCGCCAGCAGCTTCCCTCTGGCAGGCAGCTCCTACGAGCAGTACTTC	CASSFPLAGSSYEQYF